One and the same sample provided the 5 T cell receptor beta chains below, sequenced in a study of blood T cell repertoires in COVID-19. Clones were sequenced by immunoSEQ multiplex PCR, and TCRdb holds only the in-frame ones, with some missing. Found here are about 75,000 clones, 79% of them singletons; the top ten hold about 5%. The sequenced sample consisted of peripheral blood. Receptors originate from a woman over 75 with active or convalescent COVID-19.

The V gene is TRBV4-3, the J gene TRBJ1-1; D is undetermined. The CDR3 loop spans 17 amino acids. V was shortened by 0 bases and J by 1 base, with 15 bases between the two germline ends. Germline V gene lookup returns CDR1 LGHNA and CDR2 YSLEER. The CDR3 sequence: CASSQEPGGRSNTEAFF. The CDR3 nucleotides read TGCGCCAGCAGCCAAGAGCCCGGAGGGAGGTCGAACACTGAAGCTTTCTTT.

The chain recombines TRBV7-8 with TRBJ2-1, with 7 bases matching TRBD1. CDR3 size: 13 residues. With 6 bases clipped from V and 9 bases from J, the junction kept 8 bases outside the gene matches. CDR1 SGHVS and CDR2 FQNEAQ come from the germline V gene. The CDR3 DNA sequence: TGTGCCAGCAGAAAGACACAGGGGACTGAGCAGTTCTTC. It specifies CASRKTQGTEQFF. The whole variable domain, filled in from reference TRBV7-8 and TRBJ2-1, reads GAGVSQSPRYKVAKRGQDVALRCDPISGHVSLFWYQQALGQGPEFLTYFQNEAQLDKSGLPSDRFFAERPEGSVSTLKIQRTQQEDSAVYLCASRKTQGTEQFFGPGTRLTVL.

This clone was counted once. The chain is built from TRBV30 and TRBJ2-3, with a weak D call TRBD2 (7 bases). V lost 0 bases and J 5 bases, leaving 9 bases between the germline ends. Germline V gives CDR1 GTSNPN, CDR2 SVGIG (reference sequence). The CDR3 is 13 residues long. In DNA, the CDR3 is TGTGCCTGGAGTGTAGGGGGGGGAGATACGCAGTATTTT. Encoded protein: CAWSVGGGDTQYF.

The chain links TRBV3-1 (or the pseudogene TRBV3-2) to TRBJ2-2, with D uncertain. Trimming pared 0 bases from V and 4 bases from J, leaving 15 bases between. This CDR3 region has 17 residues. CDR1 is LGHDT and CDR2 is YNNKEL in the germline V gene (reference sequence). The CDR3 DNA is TGTGCCAGCAGCCAAGACGTACGACACAGTCCCACCGGGGAGCTGTTTTTT. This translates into CASSQDVRHSPTGELFF.

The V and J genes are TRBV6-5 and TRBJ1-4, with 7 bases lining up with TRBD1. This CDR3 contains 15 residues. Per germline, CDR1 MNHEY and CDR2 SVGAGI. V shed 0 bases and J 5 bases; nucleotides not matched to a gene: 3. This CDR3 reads CASSYSQGVNEKLFF. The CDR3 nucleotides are TGTGCCAGCAGTTACTCTCAGGGGGTGAATGAAAAACTGTTTTTT.